Below are 11 T cell receptor beta chains sequenced from a single sample in a study of blood T cell repertoires in COVID-19. Produced via immunoSEQ multiplex PCR; TCRdb's table is partial and in-frame only. The table records some 300,000 clones, 88% of them present only once. Sequenced: PBMCs or T cells enriched from blood (not recorded which). All receptors come from a woman younger than 45 who had recovered from COVID-19.

The chain combines TRBV18 with TRBJ2-5; no firm D call. V was clipped by 1 base and J by 6 bases, with 6 bases between them. Germline V lookup: CDR1 KGHSH, CDR2 LQKENI. This CDR3 contains 12 residues. The CDR3 DNA reads TGTGCCAGCTCACCACTAGACAAGACCCAGTACTTC. Its translation: CASSPLDKTQYF.

J is TRBJ2-3 and V is TRBV29-1, with TRBD1 matching 10 bases. CDR1 SQVTM and CDR2 ANQGSEA come from the germline V gene. The ends lost 5 bases at V and 0 bases at J; junction bases unmatched: 5. The CDR3 length is 15 residues. This chain's CDR3 is CSVRGTGASTDTQYF. CDR3 in DNA: TGCAGCGTTCGAGGGACAGGGGCAAGCACAGATACGCAGTATTTT.

This chain links TRBV30 with TRBJ1-1, with D perhaps matching TRBD1 (5 bases). V was clipped by 6 bases and J by 2 bases, with 16 bases between them. The CDR3 runs to 14 residues. Germline V gives CDR1 GTSNPN, CDR2 SVGIG (reference sequence). In nucleotides, the CDR3 is TGTGCCTGCCAGGTACCGGGGGTAAACACTGAAGCTTTCTTT. Its protein is CACQVPGVNTEAFF.

The J gene is TRBJ1-2, the V gene TRBV7-6; D ambiguous. The V gene's germline CDR1 is SGHVS and CDR2 FNYEAQ. This CDR3 region has 14 residues. With 1 base removed from V and 6 bases from J, the gap between germline ends came to 12 bases. For the CDR3, the DNA is TGTGCCAGCAGCTTAGAGGGCCGGGGAGATGGCTACACCTTC. Its translation: CASSLEGRGDGYTF.

The genes are TRBV5-1 and TRBJ1-1, with TRBD1 matching 7 bases. The CDR3 has 15 amino acids. V lost 4 bases, J lost 5 bases, and 11 bases stayed unmatched. Germline V gene lookup returns CDR1 SGHRS and CDR2 YFSETQ. CDR3: CASSHSTGARTEAFF. The CDR3 nucleotides are TGCGCCAGCAGCCATTCAACAGGGGCGCGGACTGAAGCTTTCTTT.

This chain joins TRBV6-2 or TRBV6-3 and TRBJ2-1; D is unclear. Germline V CDR1 and CDR2: MNHEY, SVGEGT. V gave up 2 bases and J gave up 0 bases, with 11 bases separating them. This CDR3 has 16 amino acids. DNA of the CDR3: TGTGCCAGCAGTTACAGGAGCCCCAGCTCCTACAATGAGCAGTTCTTC. Translated, it gives CASSYRSPSSYNEQFF.

The chain combines TRBV4-2 with TRBJ2-3; TRBD2 agrees at 12 bases. The CDR3 loop spans 14 amino acids. The V and J ends lost 3 bases and 5 bases, in that order; junction bases with no gene match: 0. In germline, CDR1 is LGHNA, CDR2 YNFKEQ. Written as DNA, the CDR3 is TGTGCCAGCAGCCAGGGACTAGCGGGAGATACGCAGTATTTT. Translating gives CASSQGLAGDTQYF.

The rearrangement joins TRBV6-6 to TRBJ1-2; 9 nucleotides match TRBD1. Trimming at V came to 7 bases and at J to 5 bases, leaving 8 bases not matched to a gene. Looked up from germline, CDR1 is MNHNY and CDR2 is SVGAGI (reference sequence). This CDR3 comprises 14 residues. The CDR3 loop is CASTRTGVEYGYTF. CDR3 nucleotides: TGTGCCAGCACCCGGACAGGGGTTGAGTATGGCTACACCTTC.

This sequence joins TRBV19 and TRBJ2-7, with 12 bases lining up with TRBD1. The germline V gene has CDR1 LNHDA and CDR2 SQIVND (reference sequence). The J segment lost 5 bases and the V segment lost 9 bases, leaving 11 bases of the junction unmatched. The CDR3 length is 15 residues. The CDR3 loop is CASQAPGQGAHEQYF. CDR3 coding DNA: TGTGCCAGCCAAGCCCCGGGACAGGGGGCCCACGAGCAGTACTTC.

The CDR3 region has the DNA TGTGCCACCATCCCGTTCTCAGGGGACACTGAAGCTTTCTTT. It codes for CATIPFSGDTEAFF. The chain joins TRBV2 to TRBJ1-1; D is perhaps TRBD1 (6 bases). V gave up 10 bases and J gave up 3 bases, with 18 bases separating them. CDR1 is SNHLY and CDR2 is FYNNEI in the germline V gene. The CDR3 totals 14 residues.

Only a few counts were recorded for this clone. The chain joins TRBV5-1 to TRBJ2-2; D might be TRBD2 (5 bases). CDR1 SGHRS and CDR2 YFSETQ come from the germline V gene. The CDR3 has 15 residues. Trimming cost V 5 bases and J 0 bases, with 11 bases left between them. The DNA for the CDR3 is TGCGCCAGCAGTCAGAGCGGCCCGAACACCGGGGAGCTGTTTTTT. Translating gives CASSQSGPNTGELFF.